This TCR beta chain was profiled in a study of blood T cell repertoires in COVID-19. The junction had 10 bases not matched to a gene; V was cut back by 5 bases and J by 7 bases. Germline CDR1 and CDR2: MDHEN and SYDVKM. This CDR3 has 15 residues. This clone was seen just once. Produced via immunoSEQ multiplex PCR; TCRdb's table is partial and in-frame only. The table shows some 120,000 clones, with 87% occurring only once. The rearrangement links TRBV28 to TRBJ1-5, with TRBD1 identical over 8 bases. The specimen sequenced was peripheral blood. The TCR originated in a woman aged 55-75 years with acute or convalescent COVID-19. The CDR3: CASSAPGTGGQPQHF. The DNA of the CDR3 is TGTGCCAGCAGTGCCCCCGGGACAGGAGGACAGCCCCAGCATTTT.